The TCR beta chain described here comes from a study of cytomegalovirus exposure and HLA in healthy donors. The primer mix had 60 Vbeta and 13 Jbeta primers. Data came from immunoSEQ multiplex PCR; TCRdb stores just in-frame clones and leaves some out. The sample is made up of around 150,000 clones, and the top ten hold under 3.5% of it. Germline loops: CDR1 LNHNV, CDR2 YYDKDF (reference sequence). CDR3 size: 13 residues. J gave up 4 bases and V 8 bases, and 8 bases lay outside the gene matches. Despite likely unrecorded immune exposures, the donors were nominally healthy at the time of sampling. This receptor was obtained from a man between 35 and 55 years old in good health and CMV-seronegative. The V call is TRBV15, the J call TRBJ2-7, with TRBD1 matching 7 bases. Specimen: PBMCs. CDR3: CATARTGQYEQYF. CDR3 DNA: TGTGCCACCGCGAGGACAGGACAATACGAGCAGTACTTC.